This T cell receptor (beta chain) was identified in a study of cytomegalovirus exposure and HLA in healthy donors. Study-level information: There were about 85 million unique TCRs (from HLA-typed donors) in an early data release.

The germline CDR1 and CDR2 sequences are LNHDA and SQIVND (reference sequence). CDR3 length: 12 residues. V was pared by 9 bases and J by 7 bases, with 3 bases of the junction left unmatched. The PCR ran on 60 Vbeta and 13 Jbeta primers. The table came from immunoSEQ multiplex PCR; TCRdb's copy has only in-frame clones and leaves some out. The sample carries tens of thousands of clones, 73% recorded once. Findings and limits, study-wide: Researchers reported from a later analysis that most CMV-associated TCR beta chains appeared HLA-restricted. The study put 160 or so TCR beta chains on its list as cytomegalovirus-associated. In an earlier analysis, productive rearrangement rates for most beta V segments clustered near 87% or 30%.

Remarks on this clone: Antigen unknown.

This receptor was identified in a man between 45 and 60 years old in good health and CMV-seronegative. The chain is built from TRBV19 and TRBJ1-6; 7 bases agree with TRBD1. The sample taken for sequencing was PBMCs. CDR3 coding DNA: TGTGCCAGCCGGGACAGAAATTCACCCCTCCACTTT. This gives the protein CASRDRNSPLHF.